The text below deals with one T cell receptor (beta chain). The data stem from a study of CD8+ T cells in alopecia areata. cDNA reverse transcribed from extracted RNA served as the sequencing template. Assay used: immunoSEQ multiplex PCR; TCRdb lists only in-frame clones, some missing. Among over 90,000 clones listed, approximately 52% were seen once. This clonotype originated in a human donor in good health. Source material: CD4+ T cells sorted from blood.

The CDR3 DNA follows: TGCGCCAGCAGTCTGACAGGGGAAAATAATGAAAAACTGTTTTTT. It codes for CASSLTGENNEKLFF. V is TRBV23-1 and J is TRBJ1-4, with 8 bases identical to TRBD1. TRBV23-1 is treated as an ORF (open reading frame) with a function not yet certain. V lost 4 bases, J lost 4 bases, and 5 bases stayed unmatched. The CDR3 loop spans 15 amino acids.